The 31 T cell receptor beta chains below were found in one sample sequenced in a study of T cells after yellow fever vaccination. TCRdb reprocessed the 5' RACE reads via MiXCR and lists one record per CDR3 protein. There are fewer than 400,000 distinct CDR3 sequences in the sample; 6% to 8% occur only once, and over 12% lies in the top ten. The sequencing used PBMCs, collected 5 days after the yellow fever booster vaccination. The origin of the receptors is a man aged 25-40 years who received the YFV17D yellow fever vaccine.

The CDR3 reads CASRPPGGMPNYGYTF. The DNA for the CDR3 is TGTGCCAGCAGACCCCCCGGAGGCATGCCTAACTATGGCTACACCTTC. The chain links TRBV28 to TRBJ1-2; D uncertain. There are 16 residues in the CDR3. Germline V gives CDR1 MDHEN, CDR2 SYDVKM. Trimming shortened V by 6 bases and J by 0 bases, and 17 bases separated the two germline ends.

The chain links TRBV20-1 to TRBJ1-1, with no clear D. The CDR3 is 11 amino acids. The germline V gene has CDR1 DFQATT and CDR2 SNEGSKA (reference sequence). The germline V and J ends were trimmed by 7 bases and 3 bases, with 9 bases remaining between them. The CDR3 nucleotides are TGCAGTGGGGTGAAACACACTGAAGCTTTCTTT. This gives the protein CSGVKHTEAFF.

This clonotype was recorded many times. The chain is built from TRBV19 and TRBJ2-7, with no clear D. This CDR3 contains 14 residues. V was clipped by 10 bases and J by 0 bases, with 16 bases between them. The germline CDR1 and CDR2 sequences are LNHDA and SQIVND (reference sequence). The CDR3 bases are TGTGCCAACGAAACCCCAGCTCCCTCCTACGAGCAGTACTTC. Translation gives CANETPAPSYEQYF.

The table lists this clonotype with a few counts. The CDR3: CASSQGPPASTDTQYF. DNA of the CDR3: TGCGCCAGCAGCCAAGGGCCCCCTGCTAGCACAGATACGCAGTATTTT. J is TRBJ2-3 and V is TRBV4-3; D gene ambiguous. The V gene lost 1 base and the J gene lost 0 bases, with 11 bases spanning the gap. The germline V gene encodes CDR1 LGHNA and CDR2 YSLEER. This CDR3 region has 16 residues.

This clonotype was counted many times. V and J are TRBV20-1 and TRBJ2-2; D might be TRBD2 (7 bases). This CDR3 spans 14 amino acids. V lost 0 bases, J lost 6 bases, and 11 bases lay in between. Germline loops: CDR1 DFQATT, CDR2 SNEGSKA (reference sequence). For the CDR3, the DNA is TGCAGTGCTAGAGATGGGGGGGCACCCGGGGAGCTGTTTTTT. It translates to CSARDGGAPGELFF.

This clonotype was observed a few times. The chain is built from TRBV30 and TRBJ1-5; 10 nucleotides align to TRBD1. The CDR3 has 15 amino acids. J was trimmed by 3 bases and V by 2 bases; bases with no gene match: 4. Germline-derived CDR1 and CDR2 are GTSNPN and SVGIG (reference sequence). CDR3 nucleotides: TGTGCCTGGAGTCGACAGGGGGCTTTCAATCAGCCCCAGCATTTT. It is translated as CAWSRQGAFNQPQHF. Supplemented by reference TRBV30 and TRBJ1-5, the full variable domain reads SQTIHQWPATLVQPVGSPLSLECTVEGTSNPNLYWYRQAAGRGLQLLFYSVGIGQISSEVPQNLSASRPQDRQFILSSKKLLLSDSGFYLCAWSRQGAFNQPQHFGDGTRLSIL.

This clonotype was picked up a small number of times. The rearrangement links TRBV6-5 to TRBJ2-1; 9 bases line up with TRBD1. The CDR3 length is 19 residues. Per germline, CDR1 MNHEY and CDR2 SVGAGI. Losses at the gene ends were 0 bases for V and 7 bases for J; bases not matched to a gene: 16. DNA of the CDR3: TGTGCCAGCAGTTACTCTCCGGGACAGGGAGGGAGCGGGCCTAATGAGCAGTTCTTC. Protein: CASSYSPGQGGSGPNEQFF.

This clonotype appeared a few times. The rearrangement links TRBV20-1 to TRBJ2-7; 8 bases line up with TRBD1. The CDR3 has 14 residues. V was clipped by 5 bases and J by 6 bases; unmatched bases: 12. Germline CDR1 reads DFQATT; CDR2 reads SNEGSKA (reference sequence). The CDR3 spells CSAGLGATGVEQYF. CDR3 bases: TGCAGTGCTGGACTTGGAGCGACAGGGGTCGAGCAGTACTTC.

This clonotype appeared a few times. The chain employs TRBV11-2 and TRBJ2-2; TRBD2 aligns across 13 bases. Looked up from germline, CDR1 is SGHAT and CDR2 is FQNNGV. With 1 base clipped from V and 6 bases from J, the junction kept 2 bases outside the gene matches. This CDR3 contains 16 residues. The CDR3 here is CASSLGLAGGPGELFF. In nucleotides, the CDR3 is TGTGCCAGCAGCTTAGGACTAGCGGGAGGTCCCGGGGAGCTGTTTTTT.

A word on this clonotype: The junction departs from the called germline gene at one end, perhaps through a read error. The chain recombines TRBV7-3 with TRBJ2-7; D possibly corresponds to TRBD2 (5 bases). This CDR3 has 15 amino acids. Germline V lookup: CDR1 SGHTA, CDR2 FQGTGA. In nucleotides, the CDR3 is TGTGCCAGCAGCTTAGGTGGGAGCACCTCCTACGAGCAGCACTTC. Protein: CASSLGGSTSYEQHF. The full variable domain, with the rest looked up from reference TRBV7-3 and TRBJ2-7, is GAGVSQTPSNKVTEKGKYVELRCDPISGHTALYWYRQSLGQGPEFLIYFQGTGAADDSGLPNDRFFAVRPEGSVSTLKIQRTERGDSAVYLCASSLGGSTSYEQHFGPGTRLTVT.

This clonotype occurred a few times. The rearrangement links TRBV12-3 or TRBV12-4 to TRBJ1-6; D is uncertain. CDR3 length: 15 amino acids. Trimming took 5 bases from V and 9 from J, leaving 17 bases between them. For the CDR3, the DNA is TGTGCCAGCAGTCCCACAGCGTATGGTATTTCACCCCTCCACTTT. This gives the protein CASSPTAYGISPLHF.

For the CDR3, the DNA is TGTGCCAGCAGCGGGCTCCTGAACATCTACGAGCAGTACTTC. It is translated as CASSGLLNIYEQYF. This chain joins TRBV11-2 and TRBJ2-7, with unresolved D. CDR1 and CDR2 (germline): SGHAT, FQNNGV. The germline V and J ends were trimmed by 5 bases and 3 bases, with 14 bases remaining between them. This CDR3 has 14 residues.

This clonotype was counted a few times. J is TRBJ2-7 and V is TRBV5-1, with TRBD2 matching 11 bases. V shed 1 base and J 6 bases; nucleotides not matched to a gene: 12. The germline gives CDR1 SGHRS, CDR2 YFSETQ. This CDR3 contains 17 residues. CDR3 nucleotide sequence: TGCGCCAGCAGCTTGCAACTAGCGGGAGCTAGTGAAGGCGAGCAGTACTTC. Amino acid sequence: CASSLQLAGASEGEQYF.

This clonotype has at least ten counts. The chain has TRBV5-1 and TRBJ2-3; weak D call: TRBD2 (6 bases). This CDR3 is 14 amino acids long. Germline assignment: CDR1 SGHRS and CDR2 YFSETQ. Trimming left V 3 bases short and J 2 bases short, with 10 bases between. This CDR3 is CASSSERATDTQYF. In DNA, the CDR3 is TGCGCCAGCAGCTCTGAGCGGGCCACAGATACGCAGTATTTT.

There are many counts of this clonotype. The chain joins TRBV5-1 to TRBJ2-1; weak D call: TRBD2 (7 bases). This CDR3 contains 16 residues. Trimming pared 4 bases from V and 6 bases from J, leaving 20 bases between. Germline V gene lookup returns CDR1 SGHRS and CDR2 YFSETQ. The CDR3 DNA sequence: TGCGCCAGCAGCCTACAGGGAAGCGGGATTGGCAATGAGCAGTTCTTC. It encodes CASSLQGSGIGNEQFF.

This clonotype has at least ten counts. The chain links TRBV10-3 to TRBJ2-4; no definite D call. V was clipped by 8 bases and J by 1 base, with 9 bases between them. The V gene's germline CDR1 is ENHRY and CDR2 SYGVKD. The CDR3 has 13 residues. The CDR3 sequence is CAIADGAKNIQYF. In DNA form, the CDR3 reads TGTGCCATCGCGGACGGGGCCAAAAACATTCAGTACTTC.

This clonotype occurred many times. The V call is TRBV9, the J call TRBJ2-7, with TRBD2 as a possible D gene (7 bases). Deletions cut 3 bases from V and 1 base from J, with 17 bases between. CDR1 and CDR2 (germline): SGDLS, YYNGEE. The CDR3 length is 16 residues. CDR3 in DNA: TGTGCCAGCAGCGGGGGGGGAGCGACAGGATCCTACGAGCAGTACTTC. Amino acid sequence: CASSGGGATGSYEQYF. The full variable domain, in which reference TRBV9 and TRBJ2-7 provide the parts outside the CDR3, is DSGVTQTPKHLITATGQRVTLRCSPRSGDLSVYWYQQSLDQGLQFLIQYYNGEERAKGNILERFSAQQFPDLHSELNLSSLELGDSALYFCASSGGGATGSYEQYFGPGTRLTVT.

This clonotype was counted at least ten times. Here the CDR3 reads CASSLSGAPEKLFF. In nucleotides, the CDR3 is TGTGCCAGCAGTTTATCCGGGGCGCCTGAAAAACTGTTTTTT. This sequence joins TRBV12-3 or TRBV12-4 and TRBJ1-4; a weak D match, TRBD1 (5 bases). V lost 2 bases and J 7 bases, leaving 11 bases between the germline ends. The CDR3 loop spans 14 amino acids.

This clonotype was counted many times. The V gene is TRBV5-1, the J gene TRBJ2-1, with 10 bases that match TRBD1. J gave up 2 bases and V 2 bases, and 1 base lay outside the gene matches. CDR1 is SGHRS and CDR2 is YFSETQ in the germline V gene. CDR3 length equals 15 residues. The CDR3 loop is CASSFGTGAYNEQFF. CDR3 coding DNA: TGCGCCAGCAGCTTCGGGACAGGGGCCTACAATGAGCAGTTCTTC. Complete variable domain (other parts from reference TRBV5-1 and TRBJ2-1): KAGVTQTPRYLIKTRGQQVTLSCSPISGHRSVSWYQQTPGQGLQFLFEYFSETQRNKGNFPGRFSGRQFSNSRSEMNVSTLELGDSALYLCASSFGTGAYNEQFFGPGTRLTVL.

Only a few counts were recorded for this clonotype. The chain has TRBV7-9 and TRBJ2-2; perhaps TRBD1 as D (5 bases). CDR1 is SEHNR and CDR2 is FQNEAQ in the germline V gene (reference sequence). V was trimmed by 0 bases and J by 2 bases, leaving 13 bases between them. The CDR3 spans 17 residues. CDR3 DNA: TGTGCCAGCAGCTTAGCCGACAGCTCCATTAACACCGGGGAGCTGTTTTTT. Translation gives CASSLADSSINTGELFF. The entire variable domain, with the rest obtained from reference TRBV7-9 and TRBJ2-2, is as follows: DTGVSQNPRHKITKRGQNVTFRCDPISEHNRLYWYRQTLGQGPEFLTYFQNEAQLEKSRLLSDRFSAERPKGSFSTLEIQRTEQGDSAMYLCASSLADSSINTGELFFGEGSRLTVL.

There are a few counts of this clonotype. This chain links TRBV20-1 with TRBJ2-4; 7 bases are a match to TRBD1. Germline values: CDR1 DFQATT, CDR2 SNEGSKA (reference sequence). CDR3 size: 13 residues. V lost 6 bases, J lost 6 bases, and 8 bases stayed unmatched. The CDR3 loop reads CSAGSGQTNIQYF. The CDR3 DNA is TGCAGTGCCGGATCGGGACAGACAAACATTCAGTACTTC.

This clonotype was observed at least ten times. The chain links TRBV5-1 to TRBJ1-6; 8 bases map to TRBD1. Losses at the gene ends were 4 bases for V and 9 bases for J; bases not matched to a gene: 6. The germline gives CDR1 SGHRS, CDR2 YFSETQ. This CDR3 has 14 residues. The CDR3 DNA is TGCGCCAGCAGCAGGGGACAGGCGCCTTCACCCCTCCACTTT. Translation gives CASSRGQAPSPLHF. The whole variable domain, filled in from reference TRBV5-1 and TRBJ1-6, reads KAGVTQTPRYLIKTRGQQVTLSCSPISGHRSVSWYQQTPGQGLQFLFEYFSETQRNKGNFPGRFSGRQFSNSRSEMNVSTLELGDSALYLCASSRGQAPSPLHFGNGTRLTVT.

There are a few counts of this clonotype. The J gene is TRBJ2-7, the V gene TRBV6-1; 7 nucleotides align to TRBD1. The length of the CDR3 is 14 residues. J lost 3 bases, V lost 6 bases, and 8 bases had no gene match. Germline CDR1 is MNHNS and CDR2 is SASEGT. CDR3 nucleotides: TGTGCCAGCAGCCGCGGACAGGTGGGCTACGAGCAGTACTTC. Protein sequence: CASSRGQVGYEQYF.

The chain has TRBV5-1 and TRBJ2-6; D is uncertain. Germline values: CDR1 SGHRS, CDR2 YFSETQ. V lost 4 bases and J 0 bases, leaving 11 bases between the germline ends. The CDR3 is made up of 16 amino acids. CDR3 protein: CASSELPSSGANVLTF. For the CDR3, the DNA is TGCGCCAGCAGCGAACTGCCATCCTCTGGGGCCAACGTCCTGACTTTC.

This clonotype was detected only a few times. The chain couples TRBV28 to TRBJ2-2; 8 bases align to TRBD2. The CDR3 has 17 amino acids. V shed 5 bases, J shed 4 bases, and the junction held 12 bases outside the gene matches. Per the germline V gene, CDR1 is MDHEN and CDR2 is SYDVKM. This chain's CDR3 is CASSPLAGIDSTGELFF. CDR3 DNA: TGTGCCAGCAGTCCATTAGCGGGAATCGACTCCACCGGGGAGCTGTTTTTT. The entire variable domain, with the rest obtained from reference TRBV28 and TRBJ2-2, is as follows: DVKVTQSSRYLVKRTGEKVFLECVQDMDHENMFWYRQDPGLGLRLIYFSYDVKMKEKGDIPEGYSVSREKKERFSLILESASTNQTSMYLCASSPLAGIDSTGELFFGEGSRLTVL.

Here the CDR3 DNA reads TGTGCCAGCCTAAATTCGGTGAACACTGAAGCTTTCTTT. It translates to CASLNSVNTEAFF. This chain links TRBV6-2 or TRBV6-3 with TRBJ1-1; no firm D call. The CDR3 loop spans 13 amino acids. Trimming cost V 8 bases and J 0 bases, with 10 bases left between them. Germline CDR1 is MNHEY and CDR2 is SVGEGT.

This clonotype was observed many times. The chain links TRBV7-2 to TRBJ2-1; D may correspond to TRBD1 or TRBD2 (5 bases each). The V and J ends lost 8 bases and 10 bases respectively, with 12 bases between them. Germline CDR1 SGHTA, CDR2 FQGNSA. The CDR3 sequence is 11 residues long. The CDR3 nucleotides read TGTGCCAGCGAGGGGAGAATCGAGCAGTTCTTC. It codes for CASEGRIEQFF.

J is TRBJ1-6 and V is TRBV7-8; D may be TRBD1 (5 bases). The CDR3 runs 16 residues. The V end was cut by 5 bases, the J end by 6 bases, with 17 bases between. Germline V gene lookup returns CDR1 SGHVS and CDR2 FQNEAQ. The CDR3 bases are TGTGCCAGCAGCCCCCCCTCGGGACGGGTTAATTCACCCCTCCACTTT. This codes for CASSPPSGRVNSPLHF.

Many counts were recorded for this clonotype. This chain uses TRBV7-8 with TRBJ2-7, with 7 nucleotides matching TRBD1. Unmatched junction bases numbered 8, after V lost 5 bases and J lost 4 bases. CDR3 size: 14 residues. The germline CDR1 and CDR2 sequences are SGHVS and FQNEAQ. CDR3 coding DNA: TGTGCCAGCAGCCAAGGGGGCTCAACATACGAGCAGTACTTC. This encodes CASSQGGSTYEQYF.

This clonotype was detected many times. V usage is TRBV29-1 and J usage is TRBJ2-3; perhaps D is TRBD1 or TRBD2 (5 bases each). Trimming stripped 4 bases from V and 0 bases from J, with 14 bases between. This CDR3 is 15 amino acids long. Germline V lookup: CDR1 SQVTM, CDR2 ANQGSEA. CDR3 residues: CSVVGTDASTDTQYF. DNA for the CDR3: TGCAGCGTTGTGGGGACCGATGCTAGCACAGATACGCAGTATTTT.

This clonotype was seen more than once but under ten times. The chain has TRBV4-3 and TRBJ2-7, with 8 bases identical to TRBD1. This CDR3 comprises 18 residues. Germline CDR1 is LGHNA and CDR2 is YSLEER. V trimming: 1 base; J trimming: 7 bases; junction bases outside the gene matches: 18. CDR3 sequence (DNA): TGCGCCAGCAGCCAAGGGGGGGACAGGCCGGGGAGGAACTTTGAGCAGTACTTC. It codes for CASSQGGDRPGRNFEQYF.